This T cell receptor beta chain is drawn from a study of CD8 T cells in Susac syndrome. Random hexamers served to reverse transcribe about 0.45 to 1 ug RNA. An immunoSEQ multiplex PCR amplified TCR beta CDR3 over 54 Vbeta and 13 Jbeta. TCRdb passed the immunoSEQ multiplex PCR reads through MiXCR, listing each CDR3 protein once. Among approximately 150,000 distinct CDR3 sequences listed, about 93% were seen once. Negative isolation yielded the CD8+ and CD4+ T cells, while FACS enriched the TEMRA cells. The TCR was taken from a human donor with multiple sclerosis. The sample taken for sequencing was CD4+ T cells from PBMCs.

The chain's CDR3 is CSARERRTLSYGYTF. CDR3 sequence (DNA): TGCAGTGCTAGAGAGCGACGGACTCTTAGCTATGGCTACACCTTC. The gene calls are TRBV20-1 and TRBJ1-2; no reliable D call. Per germline, CDR1 DFQATT and CDR2 SNEGSKA (reference sequence). The CDR3 runs to 15 residues. V lost 0 bases and J lost 4, with 15 bases in between.